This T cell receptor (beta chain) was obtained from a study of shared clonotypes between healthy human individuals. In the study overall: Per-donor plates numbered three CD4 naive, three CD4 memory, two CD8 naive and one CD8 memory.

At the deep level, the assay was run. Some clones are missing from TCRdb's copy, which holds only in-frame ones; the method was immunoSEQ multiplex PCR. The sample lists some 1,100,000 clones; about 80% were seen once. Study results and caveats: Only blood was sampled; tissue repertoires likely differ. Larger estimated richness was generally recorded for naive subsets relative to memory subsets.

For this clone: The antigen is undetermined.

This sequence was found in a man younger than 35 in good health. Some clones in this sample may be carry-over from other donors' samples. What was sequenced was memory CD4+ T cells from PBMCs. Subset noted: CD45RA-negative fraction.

DNA of the CDR3: TGTGCCAGCAGCAAAGGGGAGGTAGGCGGGAGGGCCGTCTACGAGCAGTACTTC. Translation gives CASSKGEVGGRAVYEQYF. The genes are TRBV21-1 and TRBJ2-7; no check of the table's D call, TRBD2, against the DNA was made. TRBV21-1 is assigned pseudogene status. The CDR3 totals 18 residues.